This entry is about one T cell receptor beta chain. This clonotype was seen ten or more times. No cognate antigen has been identified for it. It has no much larger one-base neighbor in the sample; base qualities were not kept. These data are taken from a study of T cells after yellow fever vaccination (dated by TCRdb to between 2018 and 2020). Turning to the overall study: Libraries from fractions with low cell numbers were prepared with the SMART-Seq v4 Ultra Low Input RNA kit. Bulk TCR alpha and beta repertoires were sequenced longitudinally to track T-cell clones before and after primary and booster YFV17D yellow fever vaccination. The cohort comprised two healthy male donors, one aged 18 to 29 and one aged 30 to 40 years. Blood was collected at multiple timepoints before and after primary and secondary immunization, and bulk PBMC replicates and cell subsets were isolated. Broad study findings and their caveats: After the booster, most clones that had expanded after primary vaccination were detected again (roughly 96% of CD4 and around nine tenths of CD8), suggesting broad maintenance of memory. Only two donors were included in the study, so the extent to which the findings can be generalized is limited. A small fraction of clonotypes appeared in both the CD4 and CD8 compartments, likely as a result of convergent recombination. Compared with the primary T-cell response, the secondary T-cell response was faster but weaker, reaching its peak on day 5 rather than on day 15. FACS-sorted repertoires could contain abundant contaminating clonotypes from the bulk population, so computational filtering was required.

According to the study, the label for this sample's treatment or condition signals: live attenuated yellow fever vaccine strain. A standard Ficoll-Paque protocol was used to isolate PBMCs from peripheral blood. Dynabeads CD4 and CD8 positive selection kits were used to isolate CD4 and CD8 T-cell fractions. RNA was extracted with TriZol from bulk PBMCs, CD4 and CD8 fractions, and dextramer-positive and dextramer-negative fractions. The sample was run on an Illumina NovaSeq 6000. TCR cDNA was synthesized by 5'RACE template switching, which introduced a universal primer site and unique molecular identifiers. Priming for cDNA synthesis came from both the TCR alpha and TCR beta constant segments. Library amplification used two PCR steps, and the second PCR step added sample barcodes and sequencing adapters. Sequencing of the libraries was done on either Illumina HiSeq 2500 (2x100 bp) or NovaSeq (2x150 bp). The authors processed their data as follows. MIGEC handled demultiplexing of reads and collapsing into UMI consensus sequences, while MiXCR performed V(D)J alignment. Using edgeR on replicate PBMC samples, clonotypes were called vaccine-responding if FDR was below 0.01 and the log2 fold change was above 5 up to day 15. Bulk clonotypes were assigned CD4 or CD8 identity according to which sequenced CD4 or CD8 repertoire held them at higher abundance. The public reads were quality trimmed at Q25 with fastp and then assembled into clones with MiXCR by TCRdb, keeping productive beta chains. Each entry merges the rows of one CDR3 protein and shows their most common DNA and genes. For this entry, the V and J calls and clone size follow TCRdb and not the study's own pipeline. The sample profile shows over 250,000 distinct CDR3 sequences; around 4.9% of them were found once. The ten largest clonotypes hold less than 3.5% of the sample.

The source material was CD4+ T cells sorted from PBMCs, sampled on the day of the yellow fever booster vaccination. This receptor was identified in a man aged 18 to 30 who received the YFV17D yellow fever vaccine.

The DNA sequence follows: TGTGCCAGCAGCTTGACACTCCACTATGGCTACACCTTC. Its protein is CASSLTLHYGYTF. The chain couples TRBV5-6 to TRBJ1-2; the D gene is unclear. The cysteine opens and the phenylalanine closes a CDR3 of 13 amino acids. Only CDR3 DNA is held: 39 bases, read in frame from base 1. According to the germline V gene, CDR1 reads SGHDT and CDR2 reads YYEEEE. V and J are truncated by 1 base and 3 bases respectively, leaving an intervening sequence of 7 bases.